The 8 T cell receptor beta chains below come from one sample, sequenced in a study of shared clonotypes between healthy human individuals. The data were produced by immunoSEQ multiplex PCR, yet TCRdb's version contains in-frame clones alone and is incomplete. The repertoire holds about 1.5 million clones, around 97% seen once, with approximately 1.1% in the top ten. Material for sequencing was naive CD4+ T cells sorted from blood. Specified subset: CD45RA+ positively selected. The receptors originated from a man in his thirties or forties in good health.

The chain links TRBV6-1 to TRBJ1-1, with TRBD1 matching over 10 bases. CDR3 length equals 23 residues. The junction had 28 bases not matched to a gene; V was cut back by 2 bases and J by 4 bases. Germline loops: CDR1 MNHNS, CDR2 SASEGT. Written as DNA, the CDR3 is TGTGCCAGCAGTGAAATCAACGAGAGACAGGGGGCGATTAACGGGGGTTCGCGCACTGAAGCTTTCTTT. Its protein is CASSEINERQGAINGGSRTEAFF.

The rearrangement uses TRBV28 and TRBJ1-5; D is unclear. The CDR3 extends over 14 amino acids. V lost 3 bases, J lost 4 bases, and 10 bases lay in between. Looked up from germline, CDR1 is MDHEN and CDR2 is SYDVKM. CDR3 bases: TGTGCCAGCAGTTTCGGGCCCTCAAATCAGCCCCAGCATTTT. This gives the protein CASSFGPSNQPQHF. The complete variable domain, with remaining parts taken from reference TRBV28 and TRBJ1-5, reads DVKVTQSSRYLVKRTGEKVFLECVQDMDHENMFWYRQDPGLGLRLIYFSYDVKMKEKGDIPEGYSVSREKKERFSLILESASTNQTSMYLCASSFGPSNQPQHFGDGTRLSIL.

The chain recombines TRBV6-4 with TRBJ2-3, with 7 bases matching TRBD2. With 1 base clipped from V and 1 base from J, the junction kept 5 bases outside the gene matches. The CDR3 is 16 residues long. CDR1 is MRHNA and CDR2 is SNTAGT in the germline V gene. CDR3 region: CASSDFPSGGTDTQYF. CDR3 nucleotide sequence: TGTGCCAGCAGTGACTTCCCTAGCGGAGGCACAGATACGCAGTATTTT.

This sequence joins TRBV7-2 and TRBJ2-1, with 7 positions matching TRBD1. With 5 bases clipped from V and 6 bases from J, the junction kept 10 bases outside the gene matches. The CDR3 spans 15 residues. The germline CDR1 and CDR2 sequences are SGHTA and FQGNSA. The CDR3 coding sequence is TGTGCCAGCAGCCCCTATTTCCGGGACAGCAATGAGCAGTTCTTC. It is translated as CASSPYFRDSNEQFF.

The chain links TRBV5-1 to TRBJ2-1; D not certain. Trimming shortened V by 1 base and J by 3 bases, and 8 bases separated the two germline ends. In germline, CDR1 is SGHRS, CDR2 YFSETQ. The CDR3 covers 14 residues. Written as DNA, the CDR3 is TGCGCCAGCAGCTTGCGCGATCACTACAATGAGCAGTTCTTC. Translated, it gives CASSLRDHYNEQFF.

This chain joins TRBV27 and TRBJ1-5; possible D gene TRBD1, 5 bases. Germline V CDR1 and CDR2: MNHEY, SMNVEV (reference sequence). The CDR3 spans 15 residues. Trimming shortened V by 3 bases and J by 2 bases, and 11 bases separated the two germline ends. CDR3 in amino acids: CASSFLGVRNQPQHF. The CDR3 DNA reads as TGTGCCAGCAGTTTCTTAGGGGTCCGCAATCAGCCCCAGCATTTT.

The chain combines TRBV5-1 with TRBJ2-1; 7 bases are shared with TRBD2. CDR3 length: 16 residues. Trimming took 4 bases from V and 4 from J; bases not matched to a gene: 11. Looked up from germline, CDR1 is SGHRS and CDR2 is YFSETQ. CDR3 nucleotides: TGCGCCAGCAGCCAGCCTGAGCGGGGAACTTACAATGAGCAGTTCTTC. Translated: CASSQPERGTYNEQFF. The variable domain in full, with the rest retrieved from reference TRBV5-1 and TRBJ2-1, is KAGVTQTPRYLIKTRGQQVTLSCSPISGHRSVSWYQQTPGQGLQFLFEYFSETQRNKGNFPGRFSGRQFSNSRSEMNVSTLELGDSALYLCASSQPERGTYNEQFFGPGTRLTVL.

The chain joins TRBV4-3 to TRBJ2-7; a weak D match, TRBD2 (6 bases). The V and J ends lost 0 bases and 0 bases respectively, with 12 bases between them. CDR3 length: 16 amino acids. CDR1 LGHNA and CDR2 YSLEER come from the germline V gene. CDR3 in amino acids: CASSQEVAVLSYEQYF. Here the CDR3 DNA reads TGCGCCAGCAGCCAAGAGGTAGCGGTCCTCTCCTACGAGCAGTACTTC.